A selection of T cell receptor beta chains follows, all from one sample in a study of T cell repertoires in cytomegalovirus infection. TCRdb ran MiXCR on the reads and lists one entry per CDR3 protein. The data hold 130,000 or so distinct CDR3 sequences, with 5.5% to 7% observed a single time. Sequencing input: PBMCs. All receptors derive from a human donor in good health (CMV status not recorded). Some clones in this sample may be carry-over from other donors' samples. CDR3s include the opening cysteine and the closing phenylalanine or tryptophan. A D gene is named only where the DNA matches it firmly. A clone size is listed for some rows: how often the clone was seen (once, few, many), or a class if it is expanded.

size	length	V	J	D	DNA	CDR3
many	14	TRBV7-2	TRBJ1-1	.	TGTGCCAGCAGCTTAGGGTCGTATGACACTGAAGCTTTCTTT	CASSLGSYDTEAFF
many	14	TRBV19	TRBJ1-2	TRBD1	TGTGCCAGTAGTATAGTATCACAGGGGGATGGCTACACCTTC	CASSIVSQGDGYTF
many	15	TRBV7-2	TRBJ2-7	.	TGTGCCAGCGGAACCTCTAACAGGTACTCCTACGAGCAGTACTTC	CASGTSNRYSYEQYF
many	14	TRBV6-2/TRBV6-3	TRBJ2-6	.	TGTGCCAGCAGAACGAGGTCAGGGGCCAACGTCCTGACTTTC	CASRTRSGANVLTF
many	14	TRBV19	TRBJ2-1	TRBD2	TGTGCCGCCTCTAGCGGGGGGATCTACAATGAGCAGTTCTTC	CAASSGGIYNEQFF
few	13	TRBV29-1	TRBJ2-3	.	TGCAGCGTCCGCGGGGCGAGCACAGATACGCAGTATTTT	CSVRGASTDTQYF
many	13	TRBV28	TRBJ1-2	.	TGTGCCAGCATAGGAGGCAGAGGCTATGGCTACACCTTC	CASIGGRGYGYTF
many	13	TRBV7-9	TRBJ1-1	.	TGTGCCAGCAGCTTCGGCACTAACACTGAAGCTTTCTTT	CASSFGTNTEAFF
many	14	TRBV12-3/TRBV12-4	TRBJ1-3	.	TGTGCCTTTTCCCGGGGGGCTGAGGCTAACACCATATATTTT	CAFSRGAEANTIYF
.	13	TRBV29-1	TRBJ2-1	TRBD1	TGCAGTACCGGGACAGGCAGATCCAATGAGCAGTTCTTC	CSTGTGRSNEQFF
many	19	TRBV28	TRBJ1-2	.	TGTGCCAGCAGTTTTTACCAGAGGGGGGAAGTAGGCCGCGGCTATGGCTACACCTTC	CASSFYQRGEVGRGYGYTF
many	15	TRBV5-5	TRBJ2-7	.	TGTGCCAGCAGCTTGATGGGCGGCGGGACAGAAGAGCAGTACTTC	CASSLMGGGTEEQYF
few	13	TRBV6-5	TRBJ2-7	.	TGTGCCAGCGCCCGGGACATCTTGGGCGAGCAGTACTTC	CASARDILGEQYF
many	15	TRBV28	TRBJ2-7	.	TGTGCCAGCAGTTTTTTCCTAGGACAGCGGCTCGAGCAGTACTTC	CASSFFLGQRLEQYF
many	14	TRBV7-2	TRBJ2-5	.	TGTGCCAGCAGCTTAGCGCGTCAGCAAGAGACCCAGTACTTC	CASSLARQQETQYF
many	15	TRBV7-2	TRBJ2-3	.	TGTGCCAGCAGCTCTAGGCGGACTTCATCAGATACGCAGTATTTT	CASSSRRTSSDTQYF
.	17	TRBV10-3	TRBJ2-7	TRBD1	TGTGCCATCAGTGAGTCCCTAACAGGGGACAACTCCTACGAGCAGTACTTC	CAISESLTGDNSYEQYF
many	15	TRBV7-2	TRBJ2-7	TRBD1	TGTGCCAGCAGCCTCGGGACAGGCCGCTCCTACGAGCAGTACTTC	CASSLGTGRSYEQYF
many	13	TRBV24-1	TRBJ2-1	TRBD2	TGTGCCACCAGTGATACAGACAGAGGACTAGAGTTCTTC	CATSDTDRGLEFF
few	11	TRBV6-2/TRBV6-3	TRBJ2-7	.	TGTGCCAGCAGTTCGACGGGTGAGCAGTACTTC	CASSSTGEQYF
many	14	TRBV7-2	TRBJ1-1	TRBD1	TGTGCCAGCAGAACAGGGGGGATGAACACTGAAGCTTTCTTT	CASRTGGMNTEAFF
many	12	TRBV6-1	TRBJ2-3	.	TGTGCCAGCAGCTCAGTCGGGGATACGCAGTATTTT	CASSSVGDTQYF
many	16	TRBV7-8	TRBJ1-1	.	TGTGCCAGCAGGAAGGGCCTACCGGAGGAGAACACTGAAGCTTTCTTT	CASRKGLPEENTEAFF
.	11	TRBV29-1	TRBJ2-1	.	TGCAGCGCCCAGACAGGCAATGAGCAGTTCTTC	CSAQTGNEQFF
few	15	TRBV28	TRBJ1-3	.	TGTGCCAGCAGTTTTAAGGGGAAATTCGGAAACACCATATATTTT	CASSFKGKFGNTIYF